The clone carrying this TCR beta chain appeared many times. The CDR3 runs 15 residues. V shed 6 bases and J 5 bases; nucleotides not matched to a gene: 6. CDR1 is MNHNS and CDR2 is SASEGT in the germline V gene. These data originate in a study of Graves' ophthalmopathy and Graves' hyperthyroidism. Using RNA transcripts, the TCR beta CDR3 regions were amplified. An opening RT-PCR round employed HTBI primers and preceded a second-round multiplex PCR. One entry per CDR3 protein, called by TCRdb with MiXCR from the multiplex PCR reads. The sample lists approximately 540,000 distinct CDR3 sequences, approximately 35% occurring once.

The sample consisted of peripheral blood or thyroid tissue (not recorded which). The genes are TRBV6-1 and TRBJ1-6; TRBD1 matches 8 bases. This clonotype was obtained from an adult man with Graves' hyperthyroidism. CDR3 protein: CASRGGQGDNSPLHF. The CDR3 DNA follows: TGTGCCAGCAGAGGAGGACAGGGAGATAATTCACCCCTCCACTTT.